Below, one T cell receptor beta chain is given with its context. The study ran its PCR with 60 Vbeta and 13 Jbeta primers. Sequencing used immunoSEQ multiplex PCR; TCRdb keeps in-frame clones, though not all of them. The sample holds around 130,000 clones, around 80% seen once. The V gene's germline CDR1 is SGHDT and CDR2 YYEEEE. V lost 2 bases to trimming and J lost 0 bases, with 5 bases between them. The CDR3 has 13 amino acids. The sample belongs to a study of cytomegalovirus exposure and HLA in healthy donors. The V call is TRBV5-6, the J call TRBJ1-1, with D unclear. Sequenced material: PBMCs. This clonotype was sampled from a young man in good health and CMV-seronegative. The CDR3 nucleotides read TGTGCCAGCAGCTTTCAATTGAACACTGAAGCTTTCTTT. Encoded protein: CASSFQLNTEAFF.